A selection of T cell receptor beta chains follows, all from one sample in a study of shared clonotypes between healthy human individuals. Repertoires were generated with immunoSEQ multiplex PCR, while TCRdb's copy carries only in-frame clones and drops some. Found here are about 2 million clones, about 95% of them singletons; the top ten hold roughly 1%. Sequenced material: naive CD8+ T cells sorted from blood. The receptors were gathered from a man between 18 and 29 years old in good health. CDR3s include the opening cysteine and the closing phenylalanine or tryptophan. Fields, in order: D gene, clone size, V gene, J gene, CDR3 DNA, CDR3 protein. The D gene is left open where the match is weak. A clone size is listed for some rows: how often the clone was seen (once, few, many), or a class if it is expanded.

D: -
size: -
V: TRBV12-5
J: TRBJ2-1
DNA: TGTGCTAGTGGTTTGGTACTCCGGGAGTACAATGAGCAGTTCTTC
CDR3: CASGLVLREYNEQFF

D: -
size: -
V: TRBV27
J: TRBJ2-7
DNA: TGTGCCAGCAGTTTATCCCGACTAGGCTACGAGCAGTACTTC
CDR3: CASSLSRLGYEQYF

D: -
size: -
V: TRBV5-1
J: TRBJ2-7
DNA: TGCGCCAGCAGCTTGGGCGGTCGCTACGAGCAGTACTTC
CDR3: CASSLGGRYEQYF

D: TRBD2
size: -
V: TRBV28
J: TRBJ2-7
DNA: TGTGCCAGCAGTGGAACTTGGGCGGGGGTTTACGAGCAGTACTTC
CDR3: CASSGTWAGVYEQYF

D: TRBD1
size: -
V: TRBV5-6
J: TRBJ2-5
DNA: TGTGCCAGCAGCTACGGGACAGGGGGGGCCCAAGAGACCCAGTACTTC
CDR3: CASSYGTGGAQETQYF

D: -
size: -
V: TRBV9
J: TRBJ1-2
DNA: TGTGCCAGCAGCGTTATGGGGGACTATGGCTACACCTTC
CDR3: CASSVMGDYGYTF

D: -
size: -
V: TRBV7-8
J: TRBJ1-1
DNA: TGTGCCAGCAGCTTCCCGAGGGTAGGGTGGACTGAAGCTTTCTTT
CDR3: CASSFPRVGWTEAFF

D: TRBD1
size: -
V: TRBV7-6
J: TRBJ2-3
DNA: TGTGCCAGCAGGGACAGGGGCGCAGGAAATACGCAGTATTTT
CDR3: CASRDRGAGNTQYF

D: -
size: -
V: TRBV7-2
J: TRBJ2-1
DNA: TGTGCCAGCAGCTTAGCGGGTCAGGGCCTTAACAATGAGCAGTTCTTC
CDR3: CASSLAGQGLNNEQFF

D: -
size: -
V: TRBV4-1
J: TRBJ2-7
DNA: TGCGCCAGCAGCCAGACAGGACAGTCCTACGAGCAGTACTTC
CDR3: CASSQTGQSYEQYF

D: -
size: -
V: TRBV6-5
J: TRBJ2-7
DNA: TGTGCCAGCGCCAATCGGGGGAACCTACACGAGCAGTACTTC
CDR3: CASANRGNLHEQYF

D: -
size: -
V: TRBV6-1
J: TRBJ2-2
DNA: TGTGCCAGCAGTGAAGGCGACCCAGGGCTGTTTTTT
CDR3: CASSEGDPGLFF

D: -
size: -
V: TRBV9
J: TRBJ2-7
DNA: TGTGCCAGCAGCGTAGACGGCGGATACGAGCAGTACTTC
CDR3: CASSVDGGYEQYF

D: TRBD2
size: -
V: TRBV7-2
J: TRBJ2-2
DNA: TGTGCCAGCAGCTTAAGGACTAGCTCCCCCGGGGAGCTGTTTTTT
CDR3: CASSLRTSSPGELFF

D: TRBD2
size: -
V: TRBV4-3
J: TRBJ2-3
DNA: TGCGCCAGCAGCCGACACGAGACTAGCGGGAGCACAGATACGCAGTATTTT
CDR3: CASSRHETSGSTDTQYF

D: TRBD1
size: -
V: TRBV28
J: TRBJ2-7
DNA: TGTGCCAGCAGTCCCTGGACAGGGGTAGGCTACGAGCAGTACTTC
CDR3: CASSPWTGVGYEQYF

D: TRBD1
size: -
V: TRBV9
J: TRBJ1-2
DNA: TGTGCCAGCAGCGGGACAGGGGGCGCGGAGGGCTACACCTTC
CDR3: CASSGTGGAEGYTF

D: -
size: few
V: TRBV6-5
J: TRBJ1-2
DNA: TGTGCCAGCAGTTACCATCGGACAGTCGCTGGCTACACCTTC
CDR3: CASSYHRTVAGYTF

D: -
size: -
V: TRBV4-3
J: TRBJ2-7
DNA: TGCGCCAGCAGCCAAGGGCTAGGCTCCTACGAGCAGTACTTC
CDR3: CASSQGLGSYEQYF

D: -
size: -
V: TRBV27
J: TRBJ2-7
DNA: TGTGCCAGCAGTTTAGCGATCGGGTACGAGCAGTACTTC
CDR3: CASSLAIGYEQYF

D: TRBD2
size: -
V: TRBV4-3
J: TRBJ2-1
DNA: TGCGCCAGCAGCCTCCGGGAGGTCGGGCCCAATGAGCAGTTCTTC
CDR3: CASSLREVGPNEQFF

D: TRBD1
size: -
V: TRBV7-7
J: TRBJ2-1
DNA: TGTGCTAGCAGCCTGACCGGGACAGGCAATGAGCAGTTCTTC
CDR3: CASSLTGTGNEQFF

D: TRBD1
size: -
V: TRBV29-1
J: TRBJ2-7
DNA: TGCAGCGCAGGGACAGCCAACTCCTACGAGCAGTACTTC
CDR3: CSAGTANSYEQYF

D: -
size: -
V: TRBV27
J: TRBJ2-6
DNA: TGTGCCAGCAGTGCCATAGGGGTCTCTGGGGCCAACGTCCTGACTTTC
CDR3: CASSAIGVSGANVLTF

D: TRBD2
size: -
V: TRBV10-1
J: TRBJ2-5
DNA: TGCGCCAGCAGTGCCCATGGACTAGAAGAGACCCAGTACTTC
CDR3: CASSAHGLEETQYF

D: TRBD1
size: -
V: TRBV13
J: TRBJ2-3
DNA: TGTGCCAGCAGCTCCCGATATGACAGGGTGGGACCAGATACGCAGTATTTT
CDR3: CASSSRYDRVGPDTQYF

D: TRBD2
size: -
V: TRBV27
J: TRBJ2-5
DNA: TGTGCCAGCAGGTTTATAGCGGGAGGGCCCGGGGAGACCCAGTACTTC
CDR3: CASRFIAGGPGETQYF

D: -
size: -
V: TRBV7-9
J: TRBJ1-1
DNA: TGTGCCAGCAGCCGGACAGAATCGAACACTGAAGCTTTCTTT
CDR3: CASSRTESNTEAFF

D: TRBD2
size: -
V: TRBV9
J: TRBJ2-5
DNA: TGTGCCAGCAGCGTAGGGGCTAGCTCGGGAGGAGAGACCCAGTACTTC
CDR3: CASSVGASSGGETQYF

D: -
size: -
V: TRBV5-1
J: TRBJ2-7
DNA: TGCGCCAGCAGCTTGGCGGGCAGCAACTACGAGCAGTACTTC
CDR3: CASSLAGSNYEQYF

D: -
size: -
V: TRBV28
J: TRBJ2-7
DNA: TGTGCCAGCAGTTTAACTGCGGAGGGGGGTGGGGGATACGAGCAGTACTTC
CDR3: CASSLTAEGGGGYEQYF

D: -
size: once
V: TRBV7-9
J: TRBJ2-7
DNA: TGTGCCAGCAGCCTCTCGGGACACCCCTACGAGCAGTACTTC
CDR3: CASSLSGHPYEQYF

D: TRBD2
size: -
V: TRBV9
J: TRBJ2-7
DNA: TGTGCCAGCAGCGCCAACCCCTCCAACGGACTAGCGAACGAGCAGTACTTC
CDR3: CASSANPSNGLANEQYF

D: TRBD1
size: -
V: TRBV11-2
J: TRBJ2-7
DNA: TGTGCCAGCAGCTTTAGAGGGGGCGGCTCCTACGAGCAGTACTTC
CDR3: CASSFRGGGSYEQYF

D: -
size: -
V: TRBV7-9
J: TRBJ2-6
DNA: TGTGCCAGCCGGGTGGACGGGGCCAACGTCCTGACTTTC
CDR3: CASRVDGANVLTF

D: TRBD1
size: -
V: TRBV27
J: TRBJ2-1
DNA: TGTGCCAGCAGTTTAGGGACAGGGGCCTACAATGAGCAGTTCTTC
CDR3: CASSLGTGAYNEQFF

D: -
size: -
V: TRBV18
J: TRBJ2-5
DNA: TGTGCCAGCTCACCAGGTTTGGGGGAGCCACAAGAGACCCAGTACTTC
CDR3: CASSPGLGEPQETQYF

D: TRBD2
size: -
V: TRBV9
J: TRBJ2-1
DNA: TGTGCCAGCAGCGTAAGTATACTAGCGGGAGAAGAAGAGCAGTTCTTC
CDR3: CASSVSILAGEEEQFF

D: TRBD2
size: -
V: TRBV7-7
J: TRBJ2-7
DNA: TGTGCTAGCAGCTTAGGTAGCGGGAGCGAATACGAGCAGTACTTC
CDR3: CASSLGSGSEYEQYF

D: -
size: -
V: TRBV6-5
J: TRBJ2-2
DNA: TGTGCCAGCAGTTACGTCGTCCTGGGGGAGCTGTTTTTT
CDR3: CASSYVVLGELFF

D: TRBD2
size: -
V: TRBV5-1
J: TRBJ2-1
DNA: TGCGCCAGCAGCTTGGTAGCGGGAGGGACCTACAATGAGCAGTTCTTC
CDR3: CASSLVAGGTYNEQFF

D: TRBD1
size: -
V: TRBV7-9
J: TRBJ2-7
DNA: TGTGCCAGCAGCCCCGGGACAGGGGCTTTCTACGAGCAGTACTTC
CDR3: CASSPGTGAFYEQYF

D: TRBD1
size: -
V: TRBV5-4
J: TRBJ2-1
DNA: TGTGCCAGCAGCCTAGACAGGGCGTACAATGAGCAGTTCTTC
CDR3: CASSLDRAYNEQFF

D: -
size: -
V: TRBV7-9
J: TRBJ1-1
DNA: TGTGCCAGCAGCGCACAGGATAACACTGAAGCTTTCTTT
CDR3: CASSAQDNTEAFF

D: -
size: -
V: TRBV2
J: TRBJ1-1
DNA: TGTGCCAGCAGTGATTCCGCGGCGTCGGGCACTGAAGCTTTCTTT
CDR3: CASSDSAASGTEAFF

D: TRBD1
size: -
V: TRBV4-1
J: TRBJ1-4
DNA: TGCGCCAGCAGCCTCTACCCCGGGACAGGGCTGGCGGGGTCTAATGAAAAACTGTTTTTT
CDR3: CASSLYPGTGLAGSNEKLFF

D: -
size: -
V: TRBV10-3
J: TRBJ2-1
DNA: TGTGCCATCATCGATGACAGGAGCAATACCAATGAGCAGTTCTTC
CDR3: CAIIDDRSNTNEQFF

D: -
size: once
V: TRBV30
J: TRBJ1-1
DNA: TGTGCCTGGGGGAGGGGCACTGAAGCTTTCTTT
CDR3: CAWGRGTEAFF

D: -
size: -
V: TRBV7-8
J: TRBJ1-1
DNA: TGTGCCAGCAGCCCCCTACCTTCGAACACTGAAGCTTTCTTT
CDR3: CASSPLPSNTEAFF

D: -
size: -
V: TRBV5-6
J: TRBJ1-2
DNA: TGTGCCAGCAGCTTGGGCGGGTCACATTATGGCTACACCTTC
CDR3: CASSLGGSHYGYTF

D: -
size: -
V: TRBV25-1
J: TRBJ2-7
DNA: TGTGCCAGCAGTTCCGAGGGGGACGAGCAGTACTTC
CDR3: CASSSEGDEQYF

D: -
size: -
V: TRBV6-1
J: TRBJ1-1
DNA: TGTGCCAGCAGTGAAAGCGTAGGACAACCACCCGCTGAAGCTTTCTTT
CDR3: CASSESVGQPPAEAFF

D: -
size: -
V: TRBV7-2
J: TRBJ1-5
DNA: TGTGCCAGCAGCTTAGCGGGGCAGGGCAGCAATCAGCCCCAGCATTTT
CDR3: CASSLAGQGSNQPQHF